This T cell receptor (beta chain) was identified in a study of shared clonotypes between healthy human individuals. Study in general: Donors consisted of two women and a few men between 18 and 49.

Trimming removed 6 bases from V and 2 bases from J, with 16 bases in between. Germline V gives CDR1 ENHRY, CDR2 SYGVKD. The CDR3 spans 15 residues. The assay was immunoSEQ multiplex PCR, and TCRdb's table has in-frame clones only and misses some. The sample lists about 2.1 million clones; around 93% were seen once. Overall study results and limits: Memory subsets generally showed lower estimated richness than naive subsets. Measured sharing among donors was expected to vary with sequencing depth. Only blood samples were collected, and tissue repertoires likely differ.

Worth noting for this clone: Its target is unknown.

CD8 cells classed as naive were CD45RO-negative and positively selected for CCR7, excluding terminally differentiated effector memory CD45RA+ cells. V and J are TRBV10-3 and TRBJ1-1, with D perhaps matching TRBD1 (5 bases). The sequence was obtained from a man aged 18-30 years in good health. Some clones in this sample may be carry-over from other donors' samples. Sequencing was performed on naive CD8+ T cells from PBMCs. The CDR3 DNA is TGTGCCATCAGAACATCAGTGACAGTCAACACTGAAGCTTTCTTT. Protein product: CAIRTSVTVNTEAFF.